One sample yielded the 30 T cell receptor beta chains listed below, sequenced in a study of T cell repertoires in cytomegalovirus infection. These receptors lack a known antigen. TCRdb reprocessed the reads with MiXCR, giving one entry per CDR3 protein. The sample lists hundreds of thousands of distinct CDR3 sequences, approximately 32% occurring once. The sample here was cultured CD8+ T cells from PBMCs, taken from culture after CMV antigen stimulation. The receptors were gathered from a human donor in good health (CMV status not recorded). Some clones in this sample may be carry-over from other donors' samples.

The sample holds many counts of this clonotype. This chain links TRBV7-6 with TRBJ1-1; possible D gene TRBD1, 5 bases. V was pared by 7 bases and J by 1 base, with 13 bases between. Germline V gene data show CDR1 as SGHVS and CDR2 as FNYEAQ. This CDR3 is built from 14 residues. The CDR3 is CASTRGAENTEAFF. CDR3 DNA sequence: TGTGCCAGCACCCGAGGGGCAGAGAACACTGAAGCTTTCTTT.

The V call is TRBV4-3, the J call TRBJ2-5; TRBD2 matches at 9 bases. The J segment lost 4 bases and the V segment lost 0 bases, leaving 6 bases of the junction unmatched. The CDR3 runs to 16 residues. Germline loops: CDR1 LGHNA, CDR2 YSLEER. DNA of the CDR3: TGCGCCAGCAGCCAAGATTATCTAGCGGGGTTAGAGACCCAGTACTTC. As protein: CASSQDYLAGLETQYF.

The chain recombines TRBV13 with TRBJ1-2, with D tentatively TRBD1 (6 bases). CDR3 length equals 19 residues. Germline V gene sequence: CDR1 PRHDT, CDR2 FYEKMQ (reference sequence). The ends were cut back, 4 bases at V and 6 bases at J, with 30 bases in the middle. The CDR3 here is CASSSSLVSSRGLVDGYTF. The CDR3 bases are TGTGCCAGCAGCTCCTCCTTGGTCAGCTCAAGGGGGTTAGTGGATGGCTACACCTTC.

This clonotype was seen more than once but under ten times. The chain employs TRBV6-1 and TRBJ2-7; no clear D. CDR1 is MNHNS and CDR2 is SASEGT in the germline V gene. V shed 4 bases and J shed 3 bases, with 7 bases lying between them. The CDR3 loop spans 12 amino acids. CDR3 nucleotides: TGTGCCAGCAGTGGGAAACACTACGAGCAGTACGTC. Translation gives CASSGKHYEQYV.

This chain links TRBV10-1 with TRBJ2-4; 7 bases fit TRBD1. With V trimmed by 3 bases and J by 1 base, 3 bases remained unmatched. This CDR3 is 15 amino acids long. Germline values: CDR1 WNHNN, CDR2 SYGVQD (reference sequence). Written as DNA, the CDR3 is TGCGCCAGCAGTGATGCAGGGGGTGCCAAAAACATTCAGTACTTC. Protein product: CASSDAGGAKNIQYF.

This clonotype was counted between two and nine times. The CDR3 sequence is CASKKGYTEAFF. The CDR3, as DNA: TGTGCCAGTAAAAAGGGGTACACTGAAGCTTTCTTT. The chain couples TRBV19 to TRBJ1-1; perhaps TRBD1 as D (5 bases). The V end lost 7 bases, the J end lost 3 bases, and 9 bases lay between the germline ends. The CDR3 runs to 12 residues. The germline V gene encodes CDR1 LNHDA and CDR2 SQIVND (reference sequence).

This chain uses TRBV27 with TRBJ2-3; D might be TRBD1 (5 bases). Germline V gene data show CDR1 as MNHEY and CDR2 as SMNVEV (reference sequence). Trimming left V 7 bases short and J 0 bases short, with 20 bases between. The CDR3 runs 17 residues. The CDR3 region has the DNA TGTGCCAGCACTCACACCTACAGGATAGAGAGCACAGATACGCAGTATTTT. Translation gives CASTHTYRIESTDTQYF.

In this sample, this clonotype turned up many times. V usage is TRBV7-8 and J usage is TRBJ2-2; D is ambiguous. CDR1 and CDR2 (germline): SGHVS, FQNEAQ. The CDR3 length is 13 residues. The CDR3 coding sequence is TGTGCGGCAGAGGTCCCAAACACCGGGGAGCTGTTTTTT. It specifies CAAEVPNTGELFF.

There are a few counts of this clonotype. The rearrangement uses TRBV7-2 and TRBJ1-6; D is ambiguous. Germline assignment: CDR1 SGHTA and CDR2 FQGNSA. V lost 5 bases and J lost 4, with 21 bases in between. The CDR3 runs to 18 residues. CDR3 coding DNA: TGTGCCAGCAGCATCGCCACCCTCCAGGATCCGTATAATTCACCCCTCCACTTT. Its protein product is CASSIATLQDPYNSPLHF. The whole variable domain, remainder taken from reference TRBV7-2 and TRBJ1-6, is GAGVSQSPSNKVTEKGKDVELRCDPISGHTALYWYRQSLGQGLEFLIYFQGNSAPDKSGLPSDRFSAERTGGSVSTLTIQRTQQEDSAVYLCASSIATLQDPYNSPLHFGNGTRLTVT.

The chain links TRBV5-4 to TRBJ2-2; TRBD2 aligns across 14 bases. J gave up 2 bases and V 4 bases, and 10 bases lay outside the gene matches. This CDR3 has 19 amino acids. Germline V gene sequence: CDR1 SGHNT, CDR2 YYREEE (reference sequence). Here the CDR3 reads CASSKTGTSGGLNTGELFF. CDR3 DNA sequence: TGTGCCAGCAGCAAAACCGGGACTAGCGGGGGACTCAACACCGGGGAGCTGTTTTTT.

The chain has TRBV4-2 and TRBJ2-2; TRBD1 matches 8 bases. Per the germline V gene, CDR1 is LGHNA and CDR2 is YNFKEQ. The CDR3 length is 17 residues. The trim removed 3 bases at V and 3 bases at J, leaving 9 bases unmatched. CDR3 amino acids: CASSQRQGRWDTGELFF. In nucleotides, the CDR3 is TGTGCCAGCAGCCAGAGACAGGGGCGCTGGGACACCGGGGAGCTGTTTTTT.

The DNA of the CDR3 is TGTGCCAGCAGCCCCCGCCACGTCGGGAGTCCCCTCTACAATGAGCAGTTCTTC. This encodes CASSPRHVGSPLYNEQFF. V gene TRBV3-1 combines with J gene TRBJ2-1; D may be TRBD2 (6 bases). V was trimmed by 4 bases and J by 3 bases, leaving 22 bases between them. The CDR3 is 18 residues long. In germline, CDR1 is LGHDT, CDR2 YNNKEL (reference sequence).

Here the CDR3 DNA reads TGTGCCAGCAGCCAAAGACAGGGGGCGAGGTCCGGGGAGCTGTTTTTT. Its translation is CASSQRQGARSGELFF. V is TRBV7-6 and J is TRBJ2-2, with TRBD1 matching 10 bases. Germline assignment: CDR1 SGHVS and CDR2 FNYEAQ. The CDR3 is 16 residues long. The ends lost 5 bases at V and 6 bases at J; junction bases unmatched: 9.

V usage is TRBV5-1 and J usage is TRBJ2-1, with TRBD1 identical over 9 bases. CDR1 and CDR2 from the germline V gene are SGHRS and YFSETQ. V trimming: 4 bases; J trimming: 14 bases; junction bases outside the gene matches: 7. The CDR3 contains 12 residues. The CDR3 sequence: CASSHLRDREFF. The CDR3 coding sequence is TGCGCCAGCAGCCACCTCCGGGACAGGGAGTTCTTC.

This rearrangement joins TRBV28 to TRBJ2-3; 8 bases are a match to TRBD1. J lost 2 bases, V lost 3 bases, and 7 bases had no gene match. CDR1 MDHEN and CDR2 SYDVKM come from the germline V gene. This CDR3 contains 16 residues. CDR3 region: CASSFLVTGVTDTQYF. DNA for the CDR3: TGTGCCAGCAGTTTTCTGGTGACAGGGGTCACAGATACGCAGTATTTT.

Here the CDR3 reads CASSWTGPGSGELFF. The CDR3 DNA follows: TGTGCCAGCAGTTGGACAGGCCCAGGCTCCGGGGAGCTGTTTTTT. The V and J genes are TRBV6-5 and TRBJ2-2; 7 nucleotides line up with TRBD1. Looked up from germline, CDR1 is MNHEY and CDR2 is SVGAGI. The CDR3 spans 15 residues. Trimming took 4 bases from V and 6 from J; bases not matched to a gene: 8.

This clonotype was seen many times. The chain has TRBV6-1 and TRBJ1-1; D ambiguous. The V gene lost 3 bases and the J gene lost 0 bases, with 5 bases spanning the gap. Germline loops: CDR1 MNHNS, CDR2 SASEGT. The CDR3 contains 13 residues. The CDR3 reads CASSDGLNTEAFF. CDR3 DNA: TGTGCCAGCAGTGACGGCCTGAACACTGAAGCTTTCTTT.

The V call is TRBV27, the J call TRBJ1-2; D call uncertain. The V end was cut by 5 bases, the J end by 4 bases, with 8 bases between. Germline V gene lookup returns CDR1 MNHEY and CDR2 SMNVEV (reference sequence). The CDR3 runs to 12 residues. CDR3 DNA: TGTGCCAGCAGTACGCTGGGCTATGGCTACACCTTC. It is translated as CASSTLGYGYTF.

This clonotype was observed at least ten times. The chain is built from TRBV7-3 and TRBJ2-7, with 7 bases fitting TRBD1. Germline V lookup: CDR1 SGHTA, CDR2 FQGTGA. V shed 8 bases, J shed 0 bases, and the junction held 7 bases outside the gene matches. This CDR3 is built from 14 residues. The CDR3 sequence is CASPRTGDSYEQYV. The CDR3 DNA is TGTGCCAGCCCTAGGACAGGTGACTCCTACGAGCAGTACGTC.

This clonotype came up many times. The chain combines TRBV4-1 with TRBJ2-5; D gene ambiguous. Germline CDR1 is MGHRA and CDR2 is YSYEKL. The V end lost 0 bases, the J end lost 2 bases, and 10 bases lay between the germline ends. This CDR3 comprises 15 residues. CDR3 sequence reads: CASSQDSGQQETQYF. The CDR3 coding sequence is TGCGCCAGCAGCCAAGATTCCGGCCAGCAAGAGACCCAGTACTTC.

The chain is built from TRBV6-5 and TRBJ1-5; a possible D gene is TRBD1 (5 bases). Trimming took off 6 bases at V and 5 bases at J, with 20 bases between the two ends. The CDR3 has 16 amino acids. Germline V CDR1 and CDR2: MNHEY, SVGAGI. The CDR3 DNA follows: TGTGCCAGCAGGAAAGGTCTACAGGCCAACCATCAGCCCCAGCATTTT. Its protein product is CASRKGLQANHQPQHF.

This sequence joins TRBV5-6 and TRBJ2-3; perhaps TRBD1 as D (6 bases). Trimming shortened V by 4 bases and J by 2 bases, and 17 bases separated the two germline ends. This CDR3 comprises 16 residues. Germline CDR1 reads SGHDT; CDR2 reads YYEEEE. CDR3 residues: CASSKKTGYNTDTQYF. CDR3 DNA sequence: TGTGCCAGCAGCAAAAAAACAGGGTACAACACAGATACGCAGTATTTT. The whole variable domain, remainder taken from reference TRBV5-6 and TRBJ2-3, is DAGVTQSPTHLIKTRGQQVTLRCSPKSGHDTVSWYQQALGQGPQFIFQYYEEEERQRGNFPDRFSGHQFPNYSSELNVNALLLGDSALYLCASSKKTGYNTDTQYFGPGTRLTVL.

The chain employs TRBV6-1 and TRBJ2-7; a weak D match, TRBD1 (5 bases). This CDR3 has 13 residues. The germline V gene encodes CDR1 MNHNS and CDR2 SASEGT. This CDR3 is CVDERVRAYEQYF. For the CDR3, the DNA is TGTGTCGACGAAAGGGTCAGGGCCTACGAGCAGTACTTC.

This clonotype was observed a few times. The chain is built from TRBV6-2 or TRBV6-3 and TRBJ2-1; D is unresolved. Trimming shortened V by 0 bases and J by 8 bases, and 17 bases separated the two germline ends. CDR3 length: 16 residues. The germline gives CDR1 MNHEY, CDR2 SVGEGT. CDR3 sequence reads: CASSYSTDDGPYEQFF. CDR3 coding DNA: TGTGCCAGCAGTTACTCGACGGACGACGGCCCCTATGAGCAGTTCTTC.

The genes are TRBV4-2 and TRBJ1-4; 7 bases map to TRBD1. Germline values: CDR1 LGHNA, CDR2 YNFKEQ. The CDR3 contains 16 residues. Unmatched junction bases numbered 10, after V lost 2 bases and J lost 7 bases. DNA for the CDR3: TGTGCCAGCAGCCAAAACACAGGGGAGTTCGGTGAAAAACTGTTTTTT. It codes for CASSQNTGEFGEKLFF.

This chain connects TRBV14 to TRBJ2-7; 7 positions match TRBD2. Germline values: CDR1 SGHDN, CDR2 FVKESK. V was clipped by 2 bases and J by 0 bases; unmatched bases: 7. This CDR3 is 16 amino acids long. CDR3 DNA: TGTGCCAGCAGCCAAAAAGTGGGGGGGAGCTCCTACGAGCAGTACGTC. It yields the protein CASSQKVGGSSYEQYV.

In DNA, the CDR3 is TGTGCCAGCAGTACCAGCTCCGGGGGCGAGACCCAGTACTTC. This translates into CASSTSSGGETQYF. The V gene is TRBV27, the J gene TRBJ2-5, with D possibly being TRBD1 or TRBD2 (6 bases each). The germline gives CDR1 MNHEY, CDR2 SMNVEV (reference sequence). Trimming shortened V by 5 bases and J by 5 bases, and 15 bases separated the two germline ends. This CDR3 region has 14 residues.

The chain joins TRBV6-6 to TRBJ1-5, with 7 bases lining up with TRBD1. The germline CDR1 and CDR2 sequences are MNHNY and SVGAGI (reference sequence). The CDR3 loop spans 17 amino acids. The junction had 14 bases not matched to a gene; V was cut back by 2 bases and J by 7 bases. The CDR3 DNA is TGTGCCAGCAGTTACCTGCTTTACGTTGACAGGGCCCAGCCCCAGCATTTT. The encoded protein is CASSYLLYVDRAQPQHF.

This clonotype was recorded a few times. The chain's CDR3 is CASSYQRGTEAFF. The CDR3, as DNA: TGTGCCAGCAGTTACCAGCGCGGCACTGAAGCTTTCTTT. The chain links TRBV6-6 to TRBJ1-1, with D unresolved. In germline, CDR1 is MNHNY, CDR2 SVGAGI (reference sequence). Trimming left V 2 bases short and J 4 bases short, with 8 bases between. This CDR3 has 13 amino acids.

This clonotype has only a few counts. The chain joins TRBV27 to TRBJ2-7; D possibly uses TRBD1 or TRBD2 (6 bases each). Germline CDR1 and CDR2: MNHEY and SMNVEV (reference sequence). Deletions cut 5 bases from V and 7 bases from J, with 21 bases between. The CDR3 is made up of 15 amino acids. CDR3 region: CASSPREGGRREQYV. For the CDR3, the DNA is TGTGCCAGCAGTCCCCGGGAAGGGGGGCGTCGGGAGCAGTACGTC.